Given below is one T cell receptor beta chain in context. Antigen unknown. Generated by immunoSEQ multiplex PCR, the TCRdb table keeps only in-frame clones and is missing some. This sample has about 2.4 million clones, with approximately 92% found just once. This specimen comes from a study of shared clonotypes between healthy human individuals. About the study: CD4 naive and memory got three plates each, CD8 naive two, CD8 memory one. Findings of the study overall: There were few donors, and this limited the genetic and exposure-history diversity represented.

The material sequenced was naive CD4+ T cells sorted from blood. Subset here: CD45RA+ positively selected. The clonotype originates from a young man in good health.

CDR3 nucleotides: TGTGCCAGCAGCCAAGCGAGGCGCGAGCAGTACTTC. The encoded protein is CASSQARREQYF. The genes are TRBV14 and TRBJ2-7; D not certain. The germline V gene has CDR1 SGHDN and CDR2 FVKESK. The CDR3 contains 12 residues. Trimming stripped 1 base from V and 6 bases from J, with 7 bases between.